This passage covers 12 T cell receptor beta chains from one sample sequenced in a study of neurological immune-mediated disorders. One entry per CDR3 protein, called by TCRdb with MiXCR from the 5' RACE reads. This sample has about 79,000 distinct CDR3 sequences, with roughly 15% found just once. The sequenced sample was PBMCs. These receptors were obtained from a woman aged 50 to 60 in good health.

This clonotype was picked up many times. The rearrangement joins TRBV20-1 to TRBJ1-6; D is perhaps TRBD1 (5 bases). Trimming left V 3 bases short and J 8 bases short, with 11 bases between. The germline V gene encodes CDR1 DFQATT and CDR2 SNEGSKA (reference sequence). The CDR3 spans 13 residues. The CDR3 coding sequence is TGCAGTGCTAGGGAACAGGCCTATTCACCCCTCCACTTT. It codes for CSAREQAYSPLHF.

This clonotype was seen ten or more times. The V gene is TRBV29-1, the J gene TRBJ2-1; 13 bases line up with TRBD2. The CDR3 totals 16 residues. CDR1 is SQVTM, CDR2 ANQGSEA, per germline. The J segment lost 0 bases and the V segment lost 4 bases, leaving 3 bases of the junction unmatched. The CDR3 coding sequence is TGCAGCGTTGGACTAGCGGGGGGACTCTCCTACAATGAGCAGTTCTTC. Residues: CSVGLAGGLSYNEQFF.

This clonotype was detected many times. The V call is TRBV12-3 or TRBV12-4, the J call TRBJ2-1; D is perhaps TRBD1 or TRBD2 (5 bases each). V was pared by 5 bases and J by 6 bases, with 11 bases between. CDR3 length: 13 residues. CDR3 sequence reads: CASSPGLSNEQFF. CDR3 nucleotides: TGTGCCAGCAGTCCGGGGCTTAGCAATGAGCAGTTCTTC.

This clonotype was found many times. The chain joins TRBV20-1 to TRBJ1-5; no clear D. This CDR3 is 13 amino acids long. Trimming pared 5 bases from V and 7 bases from J, leaving 15 bases between. Per the germline V gene, CDR1 is DFQATT and CDR2 is SNEGSKA (reference sequence). CDR3 sequence (DNA): TGCAGTGCTCGGGCTATCCTAGGGCAGCCCCAGCATTTT. Its protein is CSARAILGQPQHF.

This clonotype has ten or more counts. The V gene is TRBV10-3, the J gene TRBJ2-5; possibly TRBD2 for D (6 bases). The CDR3 has 12 amino acids. The V gene's germline CDR1 is ENHRY and CDR2 SYGVKD. V was trimmed by 3 bases and J by 4 bases, leaving 6 bases between them. The CDR3 region is CAISEAGETQYF. The DNA of the CDR3 is TGTGCCATCAGTGAAGCGGGAGAGACCCAGTACTTC.

This clonotype showed up many times. The chain is built from TRBV7-8 and TRBJ2-1, with D tentatively TRBD2 (6 bases). Trimming took off 1 base at V and 4 bases at J, with 14 bases between the two ends. This CDR3 spans 16 amino acids. Germline-derived CDR1 and CDR2 are SGHVS and FQNEAQ. The CDR3 region is CASSLGSYSGYNEQFF. The DNA for the CDR3 is TGTGCCAGCAGCTTAGGAAGTTATAGCGGATACAATGAGCAGTTCTTC.

There are many counts of this clonotype. This chain connects TRBV29-1 to TRBJ1-2; D is unresolved. V lost 2 bases to trimming and J lost 1 base, with 5 bases between them. The length of the CDR3 is 12 residues. CDR1 and CDR2 from the germline V gene are SQVTM and ANQGSEA. The CDR3 protein is CSVENRNYGYTF. The DNA for the CDR3 is TGCAGCGTTGAAAACCGTAACTATGGCTACACCTTC.

This clonotype was seen many times. The chain employs TRBV10-3 and TRBJ1-1; D is ambiguous. V lost 6 bases and J 6 bases, leaving 11 bases between the germline ends. Germline V gene lookup returns CDR1 ENHRY and CDR2 SYGVKD. The CDR3 has 12 amino acids. The CDR3: CAISASNSEAFF. CDR3 DNA sequence: TGTGCCATCAGCGCCAGTAATTCTGAAGCTTTCTTT.

This clonotype appeared many times. The chain carries TRBV20-1 and TRBJ2-3; D gene ambiguous. Germline assignment: CDR1 DFQATT and CDR2 SNEGSKA (reference sequence). This CDR3 spans 11 amino acids. Trimming pared 5 bases from V and 4 bases from J, leaving 7 bases between. The CDR3 region is CSAGLPDTQYF. The CDR3 region has the DNA TGCAGTGCTGGCCTCCCAGATACGCAGTATTTT.

This clonotype was counted at least ten times. The chain combines TRBV28 with TRBJ1-5; D remains ambiguous. The germline gives CDR1 MDHEN, CDR2 SYDVKM. V lost 4 bases and J 9 bases, leaving 10 bases between the germline ends. CDR3 length equals 12 residues. CDR3 nucleotides: TGTGCCAGCAGTTCCCAAGGAGTGCCCCAGCATTTT. It is translated as CASSSQGVPQHF.

This clonotype was recorded at least ten times. The chain recombines TRBV20-1 with TRBJ2-1; a possible D gene is TRBD2 (5 bases). The CDR3 is 16 residues long. Germline V CDR1 and CDR2: DFQATT, SNEGSKA (reference sequence). Trimming took 0 bases from V and 2 from J, leaving 14 bases between them. Written as DNA, the CDR3 is TGCAGTGCTAGAGATCCCAACGGGGAGACCTACAATGAGCAGTTCTTC. Protein: CSARDPNGETYNEQFF.

This clonotype was recorded at least ten times. CDR3 region: CSASGGPTPSSYNEQFF. CDR3 DNA sequence: TGCAGTGCTAGCGGGGGGCCGACCCCGAGCTCCTACAATGAGCAGTTCTTC. The J gene is TRBJ2-1, the V gene TRBV20-1, with a tentative D call TRBD2 (7 bases). The germline V gene encodes CDR1 DFQATT and CDR2 SNEGSKA (reference sequence). This CDR3 region has 17 residues. The V end lost 3 bases, the J end lost 0 bases, and 18 bases lay between the germline ends.